This T cell receptor (beta chain) is drawn from a study of cytomegalovirus exposure and HLA in healthy donors. V was pared by 2 bases and J by 3 bases, with 11 bases between. This CDR3 region has 14 residues. CDR1 LNHDA and CDR2 SQIVND come from the germline V gene (reference sequence). PCR involved 60 Vbeta and 13 Jbeta primers. TCRdb keeps only in-frame clones here, not all; method: immunoSEQ multiplex PCR. The sample lists 150,000 to 200,000 clones; around four fifths were seen once. The V and J genes are TRBV19 and TRBJ2-7; D possibly corresponds to TRBD1 (6 bases). This receptor was identified in a woman under 30 in good health and CMV-seronegative. Specimen: PBMCs. CDR3 in amino acids: CASSINRESYEQYF. The CDR3 region has the DNA TGTGCCAGTAGTATAAACAGGGAGAGCTACGAGCAGTACTTC. The full variable domain, its missing parts supplied by reference TRBV19 and TRBJ2-7, is DGGITQSPKYLFRKEGQNVTLSCEQNLNHDAMYWYRQDPGQGLRLIYYSQIVNDFQKGDIAEGYSVSREKKESFPLTVTSAQKNPTAFYLCASSINRESYEQYFGPGTRLTVT.